Listed below are T cell receptor beta chains from one sample, sequenced in a study of T cells in Graves' hyperthyroidism and ophthalmopathy. TCRdb processed the multiplex PCR reads anew with MiXCR; each CDR3 protein has one entry. The profile shows about 360,000 distinct CDR3 sequences, approximately 13% of them singletons. Material for sequencing was blood. These receptor sequences come from a woman under 30 with Graves' hyperthyroidism. The CDR3 runs from the conserved cysteine through the conserved F or W. D genes are given only for firm matches. The size of a clone is reported for some rows only, either as once, few or many, or as a class for expanded clones.

TRBV7-9,TRBD2,many,TRBJ2-3,TGTGCCAGCAGCTCTAGACTAGCGGTTAGCACAGATACGCAGTATTTT,CASSSRLAVSTDTQYF
TRBV7-2,.,.,TRBJ1-2,TGTGCCAGCAGCGCCAGATCCTATGGCTACACCTTC,CASSARSYGYTF
TRBV27,TRBD2,many,TRBJ2-5,TGTGCCAGCAGTTTCCGTCGGACTAGCGGGCTAGAAGAGACCCAGTACTTC,CASSFRRTSGLEETQYF
TRBV6-1,.,few,TRBJ1-2,TGTGCCACGGGGACGGTTGGGGGGACGGCTGACGGCTACACCTTC,CATGTVGGTADGYTF
TRBV12-3/TRBV12-4,.,many,TRBJ2-7,TGTGCCAGCAGGTTCGAGGGCTCCTACGAGCAGTACTTC,CASRFEGSYEQYF
TRBV7-3,TRBD2,many,TRBJ2-3,TGTGCCAGCAGCTTAACGTGGGGGGGGGGAACAGATACGCAGTATTTT,CASSLTWGGGTDTQYF
TRBV6-2/TRBV6-3,TRBD1,many,TRBJ1-2,TGTGCCAGCAGACCCCCGGACAGGAACTATGGCTACACCTTC,CASRPPDRNYGYTF
TRBV28,.,many,TRBJ1-1,TGTGCCAGCAGTTCCCGGGGGGGGCTAATTGAAGCTTTCTTT,CASSSRGGLIEAFF
TRBV20-1,.,many,TRBJ1-2,TGCAGTGCCCGCACCGGGGGGACCCCTAACTATGGCTACACCTTC,CSARTGGTPNYGYTF
TRBV6-1,.,.,TRBJ2-1,TGTGCCAGCAGCACCAACGTAGCTAGCTCCTACAATGAGCAGTTCTTC,CASSTNVASSYNEQFF